By share, the clone carrying this TCR beta chain ranks as medium-sized. What it binds is unknown. This CDR3 is also generated by other DNA sequences in the sample. Trimming pared 0 bases from V and 0 bases from J, leaving 8 bases between. Germline V CDR1 and CDR2: ENHRY, SYGVKD. This CDR3 region has 15 residues. This record comes from a study of memory CD4+ T cells and cytomegalovirus serostatus. Turning to the study itself: Of the healthy Belgian adults, 9 were CMV seropositive and about 24 seronegative.

The sort gate was single viable CD3+CD4+CD8-CD45RO+ cells for memory CD4+ T cells. Serum IgG to CMV pp150, pp28, p38 and p52 defined serostatus. Study conclusions and caveats: Suggested: most of the CMV-linked TCR signature lies in CD4+ memory cells.

Authors' processing steps: After removing out-of-frame reads, approximately 2.2 million distinct TCRbeta sequences remained. Assay: immunoSEQ multiplex PCR; the TCRdb copy retains only in-frame clones and omits some. The DNA was the basis for D and trimming; V, J and clone size are from that table. Of tens of thousands of clones listed, around three quarters are singletons. The chain carries TRBV10-3 and TRBJ1-1; D is unclear. Material: memory CD4+ T cells from blood. This sequence was found in an adult in good health and CMV-seronegative. The CDR3 bases are TGTGCCATCAGTGAGTCCCGCGGGATGAACACTGAAGCTTTCTTT. Its translation is CAISESRGMNTEAFF.